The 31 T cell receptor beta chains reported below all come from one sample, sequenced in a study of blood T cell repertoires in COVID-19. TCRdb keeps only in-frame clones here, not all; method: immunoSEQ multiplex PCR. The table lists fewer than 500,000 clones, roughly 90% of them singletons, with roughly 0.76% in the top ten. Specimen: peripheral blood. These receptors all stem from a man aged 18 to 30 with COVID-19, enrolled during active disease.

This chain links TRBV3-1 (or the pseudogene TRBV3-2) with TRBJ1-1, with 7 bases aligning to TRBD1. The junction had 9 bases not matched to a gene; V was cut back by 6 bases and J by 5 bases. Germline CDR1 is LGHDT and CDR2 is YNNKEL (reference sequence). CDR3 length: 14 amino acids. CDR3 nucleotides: TGTGCCAGCAGTTCGACAGGGCCGGGTACTGAAGCTTTCTTT. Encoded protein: CASSSTGPGTEAFF.

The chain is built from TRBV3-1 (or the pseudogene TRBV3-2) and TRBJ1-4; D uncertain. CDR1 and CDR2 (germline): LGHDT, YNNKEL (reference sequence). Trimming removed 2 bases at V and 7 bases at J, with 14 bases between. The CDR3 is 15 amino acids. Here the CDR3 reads CASSQQSSRSEKLFF. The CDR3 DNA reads TGTGCCAGCAGCCAACAATCGAGCAGGTCTGAAAAACTGTTTTTT.

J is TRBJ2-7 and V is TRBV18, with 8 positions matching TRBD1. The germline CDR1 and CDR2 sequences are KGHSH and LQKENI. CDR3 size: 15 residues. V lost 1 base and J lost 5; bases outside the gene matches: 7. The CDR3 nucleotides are TGTGCCAGCTCACCACTGGGGACAGGTACCGACGAGCAGTACTTC. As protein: CASSPLGTGTDEQYF.

CDR3 in DNA: TGTGCCAGCAGTTACTCGTCAGTTTACGAGCAGTACTTC. Translation: CASSYSSVYEQYF. This chain connects TRBV6-6 to TRBJ2-7, with D hard to call. Per the germline V gene, CDR1 is MNHNY and CDR2 is SVGAGI (reference sequence). This CDR3 has 13 amino acids. V lost 0 bases and J 4 bases, leaving 7 bases between the germline ends.

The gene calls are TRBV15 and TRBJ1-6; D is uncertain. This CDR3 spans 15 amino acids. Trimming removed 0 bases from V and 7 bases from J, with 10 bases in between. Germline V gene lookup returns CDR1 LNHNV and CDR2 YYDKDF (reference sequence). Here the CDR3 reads CATSREPGQNSPLHF. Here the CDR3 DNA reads TGTGCCACCAGCAGAGAGCCGGGTCAGAATTCACCCCTCCACTTT. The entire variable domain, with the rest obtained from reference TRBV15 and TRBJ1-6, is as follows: DAMVIQNPRYQVTQFGKPVTLSCSQTLNHNVMYWYQQKSSQAPKLLFHYYDKDFNNEADTPDNFQSRRPNTSFCFLDIRSPGLGDTAMYLCATSREPGQNSPLHFGNGTRLTVT.

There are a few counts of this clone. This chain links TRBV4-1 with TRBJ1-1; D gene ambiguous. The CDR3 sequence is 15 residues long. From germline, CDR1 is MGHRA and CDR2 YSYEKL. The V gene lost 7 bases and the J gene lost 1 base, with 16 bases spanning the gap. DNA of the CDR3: TGCGCCAGCACAAACGAAGATCGGGAGAACACTGAAGCTTTCTTT. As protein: CASTNEDRENTEAFF.

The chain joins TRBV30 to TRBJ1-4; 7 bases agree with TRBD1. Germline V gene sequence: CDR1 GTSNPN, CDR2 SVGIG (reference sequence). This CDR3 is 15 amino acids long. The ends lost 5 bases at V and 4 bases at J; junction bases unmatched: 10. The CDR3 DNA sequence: TGTGCCTGGCGGGACAGAGAGTTCTTTAATGAAAAACTGTTTTTT. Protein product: CAWRDREFFNEKLFF.

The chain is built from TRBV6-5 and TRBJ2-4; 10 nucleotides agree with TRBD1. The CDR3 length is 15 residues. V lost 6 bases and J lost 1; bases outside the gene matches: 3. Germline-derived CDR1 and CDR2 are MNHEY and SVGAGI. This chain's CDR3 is CASSPDRGAKNIQYF. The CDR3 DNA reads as TGTGCCAGCAGCCCGGACAGGGGGGCCAAAAACATTCAGTACTTC.

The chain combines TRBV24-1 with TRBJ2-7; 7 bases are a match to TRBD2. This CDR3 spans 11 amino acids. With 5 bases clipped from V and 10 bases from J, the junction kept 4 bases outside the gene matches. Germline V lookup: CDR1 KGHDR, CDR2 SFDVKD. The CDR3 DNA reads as TGTGCCACCAGTGTGGGAGGGCGACAGTACTTC. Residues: CATSVGGRQYF.

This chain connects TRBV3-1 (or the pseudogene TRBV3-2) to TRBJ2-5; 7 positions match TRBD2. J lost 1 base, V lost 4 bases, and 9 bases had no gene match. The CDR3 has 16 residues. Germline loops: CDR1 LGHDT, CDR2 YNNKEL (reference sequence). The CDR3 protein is CASSPQGGSPQETQYF. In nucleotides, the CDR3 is TGTGCCAGCAGCCCCCAGGGAGGGAGCCCCCAAGAGACCCAGTACTTC.

The CDR3 spells CASSSARGGDTQYF. The CDR3 coding sequence is TGTGCCAGCAGCTCGGCAAGGGGGGGTGATACGCAGTATTTT. The rearrangement links TRBV7-8 to TRBJ2-3; TRBD2 might be the D (7 bases). Germline CDR1 and CDR2: SGHVS and FQNEAQ. The CDR3 sequence is 14 residues long. Trimming pared 4 bases from V and 6 bases from J, leaving 14 bases between.

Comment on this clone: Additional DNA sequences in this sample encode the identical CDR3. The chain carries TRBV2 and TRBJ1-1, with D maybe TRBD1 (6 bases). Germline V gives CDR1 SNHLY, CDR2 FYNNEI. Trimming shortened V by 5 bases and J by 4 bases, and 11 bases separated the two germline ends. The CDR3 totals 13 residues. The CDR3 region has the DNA TGTGCCAGCAGTACAGGGCTGGGCACTGAAGCTTTCTTT. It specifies CASSTGLGTEAFF.

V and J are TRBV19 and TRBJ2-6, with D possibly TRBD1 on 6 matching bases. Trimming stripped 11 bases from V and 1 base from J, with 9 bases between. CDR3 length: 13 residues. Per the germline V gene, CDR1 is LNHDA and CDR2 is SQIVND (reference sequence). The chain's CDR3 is CAGRGSGANVLTF. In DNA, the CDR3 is TGTGCCGGCAGGGGTTCTGGGGCCAACGTCCTGACTTTC.

The CDR3 DNA follows: TGTGCCAGCAGTTCGGGTCTAGATACGCAGTATTTT. Translated: CASSSGLDTQYF. V gene TRBV5-6 combines with J gene TRBJ2-3, with unresolved D. Germline CDR1 is SGHDT and CDR2 is YYEEEE. The CDR3 length is 12 residues. Trimming left V 5 bases short and J 5 bases short, with 9 bases between.

The CDR3 nucleotides read TGTGCCAGCAGGAACTTCGGGACAGGGGACGAGCAGTACTTC. Protein product: CASRNFGTGDEQYF. The rearrangement links TRBV5-4 to TRBJ2-7, with 10 bases identical to TRBD1. V shed 5 bases, J shed 5 bases, and the junction held 7 bases outside the gene matches. Germline V gene sequence: CDR1 SGHNT, CDR2 YYREEE (reference sequence). This CDR3 is built from 14 residues.

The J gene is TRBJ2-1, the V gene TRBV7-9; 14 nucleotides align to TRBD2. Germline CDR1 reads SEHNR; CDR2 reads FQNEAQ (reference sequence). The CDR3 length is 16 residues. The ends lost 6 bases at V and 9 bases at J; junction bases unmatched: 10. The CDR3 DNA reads TGTGCCAGCAGACCGAGACTAGCGGGGGGGCAGTTTGAGCAGTTCTTC. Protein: CASRPRLAGGQFEQFF.

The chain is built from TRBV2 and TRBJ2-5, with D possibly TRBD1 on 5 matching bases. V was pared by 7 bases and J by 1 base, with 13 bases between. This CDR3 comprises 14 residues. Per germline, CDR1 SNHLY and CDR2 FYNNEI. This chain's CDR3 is CASIPGNSQETQYF. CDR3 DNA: TGTGCCAGCATACCAGGGAACAGCCAAGAGACCCAGTACTTC. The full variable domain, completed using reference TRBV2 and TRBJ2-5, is EPEVTQTPSHQVTQMGQEVILRCVPISNHLYFYWYRQILGQKVEFLVSFYNNEISEKSEIFDDQFSVERPDGSNFTLKIRSTKLEDSAMYFCASIPGNSQETQYFGPGTRLLVL.

The CDR3 DNA reads TGTGCCAGCAGCTCGGACAGGGACTATGGCTACACCTTC. Amino acids: CASSSDRDYGYTF. The gene calls are TRBV7-8 and TRBJ1-2; 8 positions agree with TRBD1. Germline V gene sequence: CDR1 SGHVS, CDR2 FQNEAQ. Trimming took 4 bases from V and 3 from J; bases not matched to a gene: 1. This CDR3 region has 13 residues.

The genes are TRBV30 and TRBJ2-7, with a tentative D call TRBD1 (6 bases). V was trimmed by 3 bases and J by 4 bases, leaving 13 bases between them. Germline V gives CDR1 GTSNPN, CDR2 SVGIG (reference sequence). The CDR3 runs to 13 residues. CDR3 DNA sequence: TGTGCCTGGAGCCCAGGGGTAATGTACGAGCAGTACTTC. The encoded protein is CAWSPGVMYEQYF.

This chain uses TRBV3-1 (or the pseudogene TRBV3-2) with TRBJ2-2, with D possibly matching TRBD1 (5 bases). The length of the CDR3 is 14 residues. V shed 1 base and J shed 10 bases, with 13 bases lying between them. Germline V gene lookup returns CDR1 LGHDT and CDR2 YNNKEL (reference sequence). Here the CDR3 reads CASSQVQASEELFF. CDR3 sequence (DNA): TGTGCCAGCAGCCAAGTACAGGCCTCGGAGGAGCTGTTTTTT.

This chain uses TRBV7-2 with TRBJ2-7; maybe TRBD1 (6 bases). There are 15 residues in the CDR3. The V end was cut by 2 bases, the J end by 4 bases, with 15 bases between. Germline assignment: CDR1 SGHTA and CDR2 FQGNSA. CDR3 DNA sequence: TGTGCCAGCAGCTTATACCCGGGACACCGGTACGAGCAGTACTTC. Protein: CASSLYPGHRYEQYF. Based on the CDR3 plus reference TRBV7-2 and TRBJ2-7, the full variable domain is GAGVSQSPSNKVTEKGKDVELRCDPISGHTALYWYRQSLGQGLEFLIYFQGNSAPDKSGLPSDRFSAERTGGSVSTLTIQRTQQEDSAVYLCASSLYPGHRYEQYFGPGTRLTVT.

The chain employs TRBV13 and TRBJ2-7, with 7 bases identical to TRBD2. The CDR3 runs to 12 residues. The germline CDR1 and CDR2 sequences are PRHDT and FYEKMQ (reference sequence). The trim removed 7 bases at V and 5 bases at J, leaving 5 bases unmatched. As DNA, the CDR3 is TGTGCCAGCACCCGGGCGGGGGACGAGCAGTACTTC. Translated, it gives CASTRAGDEQYF.

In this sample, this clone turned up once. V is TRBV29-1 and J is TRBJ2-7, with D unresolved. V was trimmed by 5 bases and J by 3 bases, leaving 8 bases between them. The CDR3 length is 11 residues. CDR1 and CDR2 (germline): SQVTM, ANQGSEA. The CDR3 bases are TGCAGCGTTAGGCGGAACTACGAGCAGTACTTC. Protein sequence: CSVRRNYEQYF.

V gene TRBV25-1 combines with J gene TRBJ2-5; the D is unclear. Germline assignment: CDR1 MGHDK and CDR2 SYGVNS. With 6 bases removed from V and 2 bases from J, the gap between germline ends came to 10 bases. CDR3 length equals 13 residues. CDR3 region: CASRRSPQETQYF. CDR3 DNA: TGTGCCAGCAGGAGGAGTCCTCAAGAGACCCAGTACTTC.

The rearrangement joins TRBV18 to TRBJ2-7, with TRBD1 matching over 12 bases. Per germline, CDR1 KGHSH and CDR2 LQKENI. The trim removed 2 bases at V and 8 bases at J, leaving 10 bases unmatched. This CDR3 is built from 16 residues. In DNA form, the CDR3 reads TGTGCCAGCTCACCAGCCCGGGGACAGGGGGCCGAAAAGCAGTACTTC. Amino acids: CASSPARGQGAEKQYF.

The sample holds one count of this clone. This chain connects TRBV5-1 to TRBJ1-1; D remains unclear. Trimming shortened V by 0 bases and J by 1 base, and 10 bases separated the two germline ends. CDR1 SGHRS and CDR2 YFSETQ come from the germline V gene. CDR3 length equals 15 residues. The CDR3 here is CASSLEATPNTEAFF. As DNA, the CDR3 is TGCGCCAGCAGCTTGGAGGCGACACCGAACACTGAAGCTTTCTTT.

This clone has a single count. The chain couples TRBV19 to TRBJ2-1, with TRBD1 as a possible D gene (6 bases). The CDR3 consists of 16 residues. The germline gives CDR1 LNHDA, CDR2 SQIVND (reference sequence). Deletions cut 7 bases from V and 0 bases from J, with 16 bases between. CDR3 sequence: CASTRDTPSSYNEQFF. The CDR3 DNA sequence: TGTGCCAGTACCAGGGACACCCCAAGCTCCTACAATGAGCAGTTCTTC.

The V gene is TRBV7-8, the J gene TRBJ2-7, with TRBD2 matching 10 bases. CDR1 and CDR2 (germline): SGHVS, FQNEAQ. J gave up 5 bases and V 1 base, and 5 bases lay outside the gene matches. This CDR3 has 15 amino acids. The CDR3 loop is CASSLEGLAKNEQYF. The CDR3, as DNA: TGTGCCAGCAGCTTAGAGGGACTAGCGAAAAACGAGCAGTACTTC.

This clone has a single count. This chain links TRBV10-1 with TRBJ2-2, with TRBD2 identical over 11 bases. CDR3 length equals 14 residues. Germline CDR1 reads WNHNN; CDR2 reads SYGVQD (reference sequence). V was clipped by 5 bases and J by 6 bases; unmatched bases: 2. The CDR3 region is CASSSSGRSGELFF. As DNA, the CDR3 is TGCGCCAGCAGTTCTAGCGGGAGGTCCGGGGAGCTGTTTTTT.

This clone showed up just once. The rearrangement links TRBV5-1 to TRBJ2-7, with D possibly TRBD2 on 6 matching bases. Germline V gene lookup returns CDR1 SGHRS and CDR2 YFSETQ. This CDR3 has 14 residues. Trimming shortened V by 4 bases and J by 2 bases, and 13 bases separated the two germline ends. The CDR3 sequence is CASSLGGAPYEQYF. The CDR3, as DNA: TGCGCCAGCAGCCTGGGGGGAGCTCCCTACGAGCAGTACTTC.

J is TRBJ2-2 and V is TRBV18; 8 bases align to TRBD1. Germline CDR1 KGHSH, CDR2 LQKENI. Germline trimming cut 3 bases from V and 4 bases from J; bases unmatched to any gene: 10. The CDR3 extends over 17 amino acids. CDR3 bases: TGTGCCAGCTCACCGTCCGCCGGGACAGGTTCCACCGGGGAGCTGTTTTTT. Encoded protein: CASSPSAGTGSTGELFF.